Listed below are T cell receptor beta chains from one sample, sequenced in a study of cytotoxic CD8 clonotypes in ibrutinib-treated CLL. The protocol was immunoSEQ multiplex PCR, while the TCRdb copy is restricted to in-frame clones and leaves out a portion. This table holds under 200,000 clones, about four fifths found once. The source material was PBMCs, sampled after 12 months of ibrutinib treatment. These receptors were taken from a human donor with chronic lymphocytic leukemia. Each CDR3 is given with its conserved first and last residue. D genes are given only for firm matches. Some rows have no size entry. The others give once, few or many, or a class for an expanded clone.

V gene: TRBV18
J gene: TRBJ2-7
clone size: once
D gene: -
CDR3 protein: CASRSDSSYEQYF
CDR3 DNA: TGTGCCAGCCGATCGGACAGCTCCTACGAGCAGTACTTC

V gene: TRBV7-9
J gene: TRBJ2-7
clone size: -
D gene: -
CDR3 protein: CASSLAGRNEQYF
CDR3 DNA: TGTGCCAGCAGCTTAGCGGGCCGGAACGAGCAGTACTTC

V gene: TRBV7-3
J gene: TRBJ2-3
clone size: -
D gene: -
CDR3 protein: CASSYPGLTDTQYF
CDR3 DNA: TGTGCCAGCAGCTACCCGGGACTGACAGATACGCAGTATTTT

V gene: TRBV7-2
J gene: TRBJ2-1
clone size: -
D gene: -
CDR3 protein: CASSLALVNEQFF
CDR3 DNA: TGTGCCAGCAGCTTAGCTTTAGTGAATGAGCAGTTCTTC

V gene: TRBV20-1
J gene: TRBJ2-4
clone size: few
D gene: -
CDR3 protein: CSGWRENIQYF
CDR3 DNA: TGCAGTGGCTGGAGGGAAAACATTCAGTACTTC

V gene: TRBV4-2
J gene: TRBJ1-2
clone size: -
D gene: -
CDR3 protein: CASSQDLQRRNYGYTF
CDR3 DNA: TGTGCCAGCAGCCAAGATCTCCAACGCCGGAACTATGGCTACACCTTC

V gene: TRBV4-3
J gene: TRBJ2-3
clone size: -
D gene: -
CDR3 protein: CASSQVADNTDTQYF
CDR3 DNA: TGCGCCAGCAGCCAAGTAGCGGACAACACAGATACGCAGTATTTT

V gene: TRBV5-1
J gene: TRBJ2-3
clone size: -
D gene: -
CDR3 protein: CASSLLEGSDTQYF
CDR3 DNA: TGCGCCAGCAGCTTGTTAGAGGGGTCAGATACGCAGTATTTT

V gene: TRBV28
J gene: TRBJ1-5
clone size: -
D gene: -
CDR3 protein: CASSSSGGLISNQPQHF
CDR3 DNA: TGTGCCAGCAGCAGTTCCGGGGGCTTGATTAGCAATCAGCCCCAGCATTTT

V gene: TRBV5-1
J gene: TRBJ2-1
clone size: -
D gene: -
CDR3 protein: CASSFLVGSYNEQFF
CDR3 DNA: TGCGCCAGCAGCTTTCTAGTCGGCTCCTACAATGAGCAGTTCTTC

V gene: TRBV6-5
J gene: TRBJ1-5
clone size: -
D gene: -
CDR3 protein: CASSMNNQADQPQHF
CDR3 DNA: TGTGCCAGCAGTATGAATAACCAGGCGGATCAGCCCCAGCATTTT

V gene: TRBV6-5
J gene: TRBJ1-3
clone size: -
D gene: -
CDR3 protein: CASSTLRTGGNTIYF
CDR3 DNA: TGTGCCAGCAGTACTCTTAGGACGGGCGGAAACACCATATATTTT

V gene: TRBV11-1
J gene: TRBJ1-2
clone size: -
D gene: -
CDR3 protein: CASSLAQRAHTF
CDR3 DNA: TGTGCCAGCAGCTTAGCGCAGAGAGCCCACACCTTC

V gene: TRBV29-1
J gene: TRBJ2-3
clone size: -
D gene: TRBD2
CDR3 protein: CSRSGGAGDTQYF
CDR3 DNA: TGCAGCCGGAGCGGGGGGGCGGGGGATACGCAGTATTTT

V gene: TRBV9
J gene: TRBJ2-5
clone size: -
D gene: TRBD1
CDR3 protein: CASSVRAGGQGVQETQYF
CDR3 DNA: TGTGCCAGCAGCGTTCGGGCAGGAGGCCAGGGGGTTCAAGAGACCCAGTACTTC

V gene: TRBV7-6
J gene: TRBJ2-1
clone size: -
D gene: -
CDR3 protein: CASSLVQASYNEQFF
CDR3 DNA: TGTGCCAGCAGCTTAGTGCAGGCCTCCTACAATGAGCAGTTCTTC

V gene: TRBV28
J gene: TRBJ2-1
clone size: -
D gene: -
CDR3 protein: CASSSPLLSSYNEQFF
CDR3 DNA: TGTGCCAGCAGTTCCCCCCTATTAAGCTCCTACAATGAGCAGTTCTTC

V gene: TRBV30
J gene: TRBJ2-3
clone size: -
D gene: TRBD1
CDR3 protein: CAWTGQGISTDTQYF
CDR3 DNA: TGTGCCTGGACGGGACAGGGGATTAGCACAGATACGCAGTATTTT

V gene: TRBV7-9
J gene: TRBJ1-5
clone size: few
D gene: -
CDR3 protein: CASSLDRDNQPQHF
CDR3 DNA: TGTGCCAGCAGCTTAGACAGGGACAATCAGCCCCAGCATTTT

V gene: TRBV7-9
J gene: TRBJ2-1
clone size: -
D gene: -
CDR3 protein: CASRKGAGGRQNNEQFF
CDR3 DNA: TGTGCCAGCAGAAAGGGGGCCGGGGGGCGACAAAACAATGAGCAGTTCTTC

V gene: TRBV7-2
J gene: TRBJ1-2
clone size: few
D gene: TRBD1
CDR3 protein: CASSLAGSRTGAGYTF
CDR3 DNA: TGTGCCAGCAGCTTAGCGGGTTCCCGGACAGGCGCGGGCTACACCTTC

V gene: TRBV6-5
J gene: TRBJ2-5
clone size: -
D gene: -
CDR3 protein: CASSYLAENQETQYF
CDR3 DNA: TGTGCCAGCAGTTACTTAGCGGAGAACCAAGAGACCCAGTACTTC

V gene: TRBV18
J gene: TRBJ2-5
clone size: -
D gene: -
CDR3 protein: CASSPQGETQYF
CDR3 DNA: TGTGCCAGCTCACCCCAAGGAGAGACCCAGTACTTC

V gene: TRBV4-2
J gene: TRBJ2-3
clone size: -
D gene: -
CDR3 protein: CASSQDSTGGRTDTQYF
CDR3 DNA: TGTGCCAGCAGCCAAGATAGTACGGGGGGCCGCACAGATACGCAGTATTTT

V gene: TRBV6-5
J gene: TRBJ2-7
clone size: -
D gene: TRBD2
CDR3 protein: CASSEFSGPLYF
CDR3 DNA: TGTGCCAGCAGTGAATTTAGCGGGCCTTTGTACTTC

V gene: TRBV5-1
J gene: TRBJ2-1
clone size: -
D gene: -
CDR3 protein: CASSTGQLENEQFF
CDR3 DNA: TGCGCCAGCAGCACCGGACAGCTGGAAAATGAGCAGTTCTTC

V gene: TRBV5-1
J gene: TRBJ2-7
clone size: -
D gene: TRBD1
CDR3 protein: CASSQWTGGKEQYF
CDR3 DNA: TGCGCCAGCAGCCAGTGGACAGGGGGCAAGGAGCAGTACTTC

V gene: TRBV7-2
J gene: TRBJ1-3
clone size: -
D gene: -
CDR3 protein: CASSRVGSGNTIYF
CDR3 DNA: TGTGCCAGCAGCCGCGTCGGTTCTGGAAACACCATATATTTT

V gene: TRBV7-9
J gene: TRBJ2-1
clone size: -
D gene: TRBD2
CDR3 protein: CASSLLPAGGSNEQFF
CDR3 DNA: TGTGCCAGCAGCTTATTACCGGCGGGAGGGTCCAATGAGCAGTTCTTC

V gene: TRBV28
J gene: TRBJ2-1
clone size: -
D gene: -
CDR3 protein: CASSPSYNEQFF
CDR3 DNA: TGTGCCAGCAGTCCTTCCTACAATGAGCAGTTCTTC

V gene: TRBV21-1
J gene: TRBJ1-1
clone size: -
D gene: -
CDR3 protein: CASGVSMNTEAFF
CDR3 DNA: TGTGCCAGCGGGGTCTCCATGAACACTGAAGCTTTCTTT

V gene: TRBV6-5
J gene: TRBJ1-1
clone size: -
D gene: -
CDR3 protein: CASSYGETEAFF
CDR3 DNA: TGTGCCAGCAGTTACGGCGAAACTGAAGCTTTCTTT

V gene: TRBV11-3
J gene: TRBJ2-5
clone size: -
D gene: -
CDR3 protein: CASSSYGETQYF
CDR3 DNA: TGTGCCAGCAGCTCCTATGGGGAGACCCAGTACTTC

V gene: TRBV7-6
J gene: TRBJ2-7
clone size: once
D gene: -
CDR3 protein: CASSLEGASGEQYF
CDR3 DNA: TGTGCCAGCAGCTTAGAGGGCGCCTCGGGCGAGCAGTACTTC

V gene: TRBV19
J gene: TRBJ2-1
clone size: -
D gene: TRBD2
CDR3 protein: CASSIASGAGGPREQFF
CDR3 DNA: TGTGCCAGTAGTATAGCAAGTGGTGCGGGGGGGCCCCGCGAGCAGTTCTTC

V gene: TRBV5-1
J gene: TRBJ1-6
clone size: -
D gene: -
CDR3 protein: CASSLSGDLVRGSPLHF
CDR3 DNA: TGCGCCAGCAGCTTAAGCGGAGACCTTGTGCGGGGTTCACCCCTCCACTTT

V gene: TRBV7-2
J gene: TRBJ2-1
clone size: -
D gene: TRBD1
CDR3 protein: CASSHLDRGGNEQFF
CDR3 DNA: TGTGCCAGCAGCCATCTCGACAGGGGGGGCAATGAGCAGTTCTTC

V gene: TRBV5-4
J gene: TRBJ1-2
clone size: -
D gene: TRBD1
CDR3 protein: CASSLVTGGYTF
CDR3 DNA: TGTGCCAGCAGCTTGGTGACAGGGGGCTACACCTTC

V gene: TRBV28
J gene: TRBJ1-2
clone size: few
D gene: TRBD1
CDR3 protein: CASRVTGGNGYTF
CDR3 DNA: TGTGCCAGCAGAGTTACAGGGGGCAATGGCTACACCTTC

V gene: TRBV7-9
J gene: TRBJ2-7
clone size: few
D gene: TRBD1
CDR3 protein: CASSLTGGWDEQYF
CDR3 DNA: TGTGCCAGCAGCCTCACAGGGGGCTGGGACGAGCAGTACTTC

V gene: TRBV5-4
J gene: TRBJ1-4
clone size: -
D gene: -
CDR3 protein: CASSLTGIDEKLFF
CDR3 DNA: TGTGCCAGCAGCTTAACAGGGATCGATGAAAAACTGTTTTTT

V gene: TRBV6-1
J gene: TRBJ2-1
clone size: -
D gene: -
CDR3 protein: CASSNRVFEQFF
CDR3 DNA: TGTGCCAGCAGTAACAGGGTGTTTGAGCAGTTCTTC

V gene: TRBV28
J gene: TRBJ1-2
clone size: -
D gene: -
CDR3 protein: CASSPPDFGINYGYTF
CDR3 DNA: TGTGCCAGCAGTCCCCCCGACTTTGGGATTAACTATGGCTACACCTTC

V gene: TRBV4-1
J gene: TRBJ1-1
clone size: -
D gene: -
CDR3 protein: CASTEDRGANTEAFF
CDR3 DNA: TGCGCCAGCACCGAAGACCGGGGGGCGAACACTGAAGCTTTCTTT

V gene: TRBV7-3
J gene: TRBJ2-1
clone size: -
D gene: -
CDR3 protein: CASSLSQYSGNEQFF
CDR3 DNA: TGTGCCAGCAGCTTGAGTCAGTATTCTGGCAATGAGCAGTTCTTC